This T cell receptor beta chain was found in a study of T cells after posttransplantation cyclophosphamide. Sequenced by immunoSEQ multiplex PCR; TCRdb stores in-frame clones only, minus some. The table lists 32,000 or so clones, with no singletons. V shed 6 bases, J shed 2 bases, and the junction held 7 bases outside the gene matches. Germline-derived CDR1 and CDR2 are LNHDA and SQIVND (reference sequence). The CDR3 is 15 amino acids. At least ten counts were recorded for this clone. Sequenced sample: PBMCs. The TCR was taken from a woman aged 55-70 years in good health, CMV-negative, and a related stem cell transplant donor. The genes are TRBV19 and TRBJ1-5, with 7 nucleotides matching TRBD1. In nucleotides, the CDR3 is TGTGCCAGTAGACGTGACAGGGAGCGCAATCAGCCCCAGCATTTT. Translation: CASRRDRERNQPQHF.